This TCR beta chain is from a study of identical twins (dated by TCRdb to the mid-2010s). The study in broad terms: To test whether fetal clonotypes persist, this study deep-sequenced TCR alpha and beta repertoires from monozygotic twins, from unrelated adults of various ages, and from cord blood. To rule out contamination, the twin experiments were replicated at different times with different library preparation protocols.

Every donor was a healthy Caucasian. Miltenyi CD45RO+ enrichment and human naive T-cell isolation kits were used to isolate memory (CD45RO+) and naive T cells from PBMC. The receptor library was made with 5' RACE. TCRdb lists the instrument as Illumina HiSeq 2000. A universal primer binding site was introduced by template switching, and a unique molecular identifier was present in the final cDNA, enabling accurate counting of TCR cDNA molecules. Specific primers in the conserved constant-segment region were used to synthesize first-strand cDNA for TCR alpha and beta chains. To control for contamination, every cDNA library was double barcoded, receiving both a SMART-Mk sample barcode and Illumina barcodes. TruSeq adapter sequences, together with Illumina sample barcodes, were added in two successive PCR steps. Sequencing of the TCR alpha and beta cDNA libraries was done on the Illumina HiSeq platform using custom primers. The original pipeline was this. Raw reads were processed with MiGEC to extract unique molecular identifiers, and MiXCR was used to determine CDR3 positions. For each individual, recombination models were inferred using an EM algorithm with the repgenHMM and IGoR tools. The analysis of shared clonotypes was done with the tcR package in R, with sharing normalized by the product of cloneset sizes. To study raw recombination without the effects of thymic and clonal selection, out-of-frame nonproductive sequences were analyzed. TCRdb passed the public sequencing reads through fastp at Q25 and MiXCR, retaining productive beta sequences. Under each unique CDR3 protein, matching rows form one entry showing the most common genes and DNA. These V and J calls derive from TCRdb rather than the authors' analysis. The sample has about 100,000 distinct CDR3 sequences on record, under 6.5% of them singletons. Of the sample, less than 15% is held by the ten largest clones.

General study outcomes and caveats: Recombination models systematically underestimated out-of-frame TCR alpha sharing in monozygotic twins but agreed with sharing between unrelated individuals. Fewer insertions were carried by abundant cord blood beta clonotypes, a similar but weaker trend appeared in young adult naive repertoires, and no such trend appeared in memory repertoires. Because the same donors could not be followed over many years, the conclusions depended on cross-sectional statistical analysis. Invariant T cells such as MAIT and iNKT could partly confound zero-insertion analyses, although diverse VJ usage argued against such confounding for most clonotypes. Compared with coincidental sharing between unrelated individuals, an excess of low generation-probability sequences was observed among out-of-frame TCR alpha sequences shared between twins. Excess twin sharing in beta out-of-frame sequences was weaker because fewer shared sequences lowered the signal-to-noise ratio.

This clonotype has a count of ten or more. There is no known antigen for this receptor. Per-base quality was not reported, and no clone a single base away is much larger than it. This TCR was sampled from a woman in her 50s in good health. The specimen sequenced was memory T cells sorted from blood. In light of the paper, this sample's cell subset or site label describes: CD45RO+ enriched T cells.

The sequenced DNA: TGCAGTGCTAGAGGGACTAGCAAGGGGTATAGCGAGCAGTACTTC. The resulting protein is CSARGTSKGYSEQYF. The rearrangement joined TRBV20-1 to TRBJ2-7, with 8 middle bases fitting TRBD2. The germline V gene (reference sequence) supplies CDR1 DFQATT and CDR2 SNEGSKA. The CDR3 runs 15 amino acids, cysteine and phenylalanine included. Of the read, only the CDR3 DNA is kept; its 45 bases are in frame from base 1. Compared with germline, V lacks 1 base and J lacks 6 bases; bases without a gene match: 11.